The 19 T cell receptor beta chains below were found in one sample sequenced in a study of post-analysis software for immune sequencing data. Whole-study findings and limits: Higher frequency in patients than in controls was seen for roughly 5 TRBV segments, with TRBV5-6, TRBV5-1 and TRBV20-1 among them.

No antigens are known for them. The TCR beta cDNA libraries contained unique molecular identifiers. MiXCR, run by TCRdb on the PCR reads, gives a single entry per CDR3 protein. Here the sample spans roughly 730,000 distinct CDR3 sequences, roughly 29% being singletons. The specimen was blood. The receptor source for this set is a girl aged 10-17 years with multiple sclerosis.

This clonotype was observed a handful of times. The V gene is TRBV20-1, the J gene TRBJ1-4; TRBD1 is a possible D gene (6 bases). There are 15 residues in the CDR3. The V end lost 6 bases, the J end lost 2 bases, and 16 bases lay between the germline ends. Germline-derived CDR1 and CDR2 are DFQATT and SNEGSKA (reference sequence). CDR3 amino acids: CSADLPTGTNEKLFF. CDR3 in DNA: TGCAGTGCAGATCTACCCACAGGGACTAATGAAAAACTGTTTTTT.

J is TRBJ1-5 and V is TRBV7-2; tentatively, D is TRBD1 (6 bases). The CDR3 runs 15 residues. Germline-derived CDR1 and CDR2 are SGHTA and FQGNSA. The V and J ends lost 4 bases and 0 bases respectively, with 10 bases between them. The CDR3, as DNA: TGTGCCAGCAGCTCGGGGACATTTAGCAATCAGCCCCAGCATTTT. Translating gives CASSSGTFSNQPQHF.

This clonotype occurred a few times. V and J are TRBV29-1 and TRBJ2-1; the match to TRBD2 covers 9 bases. The CDR3 covers 19 residues. In germline, CDR1 is SQVTM, CDR2 ANQGSEA. V trimming: 4 bases; J trimming: 4 bases; junction bases outside the gene matches: 20. The CDR3 is CSVGSGPRRLAGHYNEQFF. DNA for the CDR3: TGCAGCGTTGGATCCGGTCCCCGCAGGCTAGCGGGGCATTACAATGAGCAGTTCTTC.

J is TRBJ2-5 and V is TRBV4-2, with D possibly matching TRBD1 (5 bases). Trimming shortened V by 1 base and J by 0 bases, and 9 bases separated the two germline ends. Germline CDR1 is LGHNA and CDR2 is YNFKEQ. The CDR3 runs 15 residues. In DNA form, the CDR3 reads TGTGCCAGCAGCCAAGGTGGCAGGGACCAAGAGACCCAGTACTTC. Translation: CASSQGGRDQETQYF.

This clonotype turned up a few times. The chain has TRBV7-9 and TRBJ2-1; D possibly corresponds to TRBD2 (5 bases). V was cut by 5 bases and J by 2 bases, with 7 bases left in between. Germline assignment: CDR1 SEHNR and CDR2 FQNEAQ (reference sequence). The CDR3 length is 13 residues. CDR3 loop: CASSHGAYNEQFF. CDR3 sequence (DNA): TGTGCCAGCAGCCACGGGGCCTACAATGAGCAGTTCTTC.

This clonotype was recorded a few times. This chain uses TRBV5-1 with TRBJ2-7; 7 positions agree with TRBD2. Germline V gene sequence: CDR1 SGHRS, CDR2 YFSETQ. V was pared by 0 bases and J by 5 bases, with 8 bases of the junction left unmatched. The CDR3 runs to 15 residues. The CDR3 is CASSLAVATSHEQYF. CDR3 nucleotides: TGCGCCAGCAGCTTGGCGGTAGCGACTAGCCACGAGCAGTACTTC.

This chain uses TRBV27 with TRBJ1-5; D is unresolved. V shed 2 bases and J shed 4 bases, with 12 bases lying between them. Germline CDR1 and CDR2: MNHEY and SMNVEV (reference sequence). This CDR3 is built from 15 residues. Written as DNA, the CDR3 is TGTGCCAGCAGTTTAGGTTGGGCCATTAATCAGCCCCAGCATTTT. Its protein product is CASSLGWAINQPQHF.

This chain uses TRBV7-9 with TRBJ1-5, with TRBD1 identical over 8 bases. The length of the CDR3 is 19 residues. Per germline, CDR1 SEHNR and CDR2 FQNEAQ (reference sequence). Losses at the gene ends were 1 base for V and 1 base for J; bases not matched to a gene: 12. The CDR3 spells CASSLGSGGDLLSNQPQHF. In DNA, the CDR3 is TGTGCCAGCAGCTTAGGGTCAGGGGGCGACCTACTGAGCAATCAGCCCCAGCATTTT.

This clonotype was counted ten times or more. V is TRBV4-3 and J is TRBJ2-5; 14 bases are shared with TRBD2. The CDR3 has 18 residues. V shed 0 bases and J 4 bases; nucleotides not matched to a gene: 7. Per germline, CDR1 LGHNA and CDR2 YSLEER. As DNA, the CDR3 is TGCGCCAGCAGCCAAGACCTGTCCGGGACTAGCGGGAGAGAGACCCAGTACTTC. Encoded protein: CASSQDLSGTSGRETQYF.

This chain connects TRBV29-1 to TRBJ2-1; D possibly matches TRBD1 or TRBD2 (5 bases each). Germline assignment: CDR1 SQVTM and CDR2 ANQGSEA. Trimming removed 7 bases at V and 0 bases at J, with 16 bases between. The CDR3 is made up of 15 amino acids. The chain's CDR3 is CSGGRVGSSYNEQFF. The CDR3 nucleotides are TGCAGCGGGGGCCGTGTAGGGAGCTCCTACAATGAGCAGTTCTTC.

The chain recombines TRBV7-2 with TRBJ2-1; 8 bases line up with TRBD1. CDR1 and CDR2 (germline): SGHTA, FQGNSA. The CDR3 has 14 amino acids. V shed 2 bases and J 5 bases; nucleotides not matched to a gene: 2. As DNA, the CDR3 is TGTGCCAGCAGCTTATACAGGGGGGACAATGAGCAGTTCTTC. It codes for CASSLYRGDNEQFF. The complete variable domain, with remaining parts taken from reference TRBV7-2 and TRBJ2-1, reads GAGVSQSPSNKVTEKGKDVELRCDPISGHTALYWYRQSLGQGLEFLIYFQGNSAPDKSGLPSDRFSAERTGGSVSTLTIQRTQQEDSAVYLCASSLYRGDNEQFFGPGTRLTVL.

As to this clonotype: One end of the junction fails to match germline, which may point to a read error. The chain links TRBV25-1 to TRBJ2-6; tentatively, D is TRBD1 (5 bases). CDR3 size: 13 residues. CDR1 and CDR2 from the germline V gene are MGHDK and SYGVNS. The CDR3 DNA is TGTGCCAGCGGGGCCTCTGGGGCCAGCGTCCTGACTTTC. Translation: CASGASGASVLTF.

V gene TRBV12-3 or TRBV12-4 combines with J gene TRBJ2-7, with 7 bases identical to TRBD1. The J call may be wrong; the DNA end is better matched by TRBJ2-5. The CDR3 spans 15 residues. The CDR3 DNA sequence: TGTGCCAGCAGCAAGGGACAGTACTCCTCCGAGACCCAGTACTTC. Encoded protein: CASSKGQYSSETQYF.

This chain joins TRBV5-8 and TRBJ1-2, with D possibly TRBD1 on 6 matching bases. The germline gives CDR1 SGHTS, CDR2 YDEGEE. Deletions cut 5 bases from V and 5 bases from J, with 13 bases between. The CDR3 is 13 residues long. CDR3 coding DNA: TGTGCCAGCAGGTGGACAGAGAGGTATGGCTACACCTTC. It translates to CASRWTERYGYTF. Filled out from reference TRBV5-8 and TRBJ1-2, the complete variable domain reads EAGVTQSPTHLIKTRGQQATLRCSPISGHTSVYWYQQALGLGLQFLLWYDEGEERNRGNFPPRFSGRQFPNYSSELNVNALELEDSALYLCASRWTERYGYTFGSGTRLTVV.

This clonotype was detected many times. The chain joins TRBV7-9 to TRBJ2-7; tentative D call: TRBD2 (6 bases). The CDR3 consists of 12 residues. CDR1 is SEHNR, CDR2 FQNEAQ, per germline (reference sequence). Trimming left V 3 bases short and J 6 bases short, with 9 bases between. The CDR3 sequence: CASSLTGVEQYF. The CDR3, as DNA: TGTGCCAGCAGCTTGACGGGGGTCGAGCAGTACTTC.

The chain has TRBV6-5 and TRBJ2-1; the match to TRBD1 covers 8 bases. Germline CDR1 reads MNHEY; CDR2 reads SVGAGI. The CDR3 is 15 residues long. V trimming: 0 bases; J trimming: 8 bases; junction bases outside the gene matches: 6. The CDR3 protein is CASSYSTGVRDEQFF. DNA for the CDR3: TGTGCCAGCAGTTACTCGACAGGGGTCAGGGATGAGCAGTTCTTC.

This clonotype has a handful of counts. The rearrangement links TRBV29-1 to TRBJ1-5; D remains ambiguous. Germline V gene lookup returns CDR1 SQVTM and CDR2 ANQGSEA. The V end lost 7 bases, the J end lost 5 bases, and 12 bases lay between the germline ends. CDR3 length equals 12 residues. The CDR3 DNA follows: TGCAGCGGCTACCCTCGGGATCAGCCCCAGCATTTT. Translating it yields CSGYPRDQPQHF.

This clonotype was counted between two and nine times. This sequence joins TRBV10-3 and TRBJ2-3, with TRBD2 identical over 9 bases. Per the germline V gene, CDR1 is ENHRY and CDR2 is SYGVKD. This CDR3 region has 18 residues. V lost 0 bases, J lost 0 bases, and 7 bases stayed unmatched. In DNA, the CDR3 is TGTGCCATCAGTGAGTCTCCTGGACTAGCGACTAGCACAGATACGCAGTATTTT. Protein product: CAISESPGLATSTDTQYF.

This chain connects TRBV5-6 to TRBJ1-4; D unclear. CDR3 length: 14 residues. Per germline, CDR1 SGHDT and CDR2 YYEEEE. V was pared by 3 bases and J by 3 bases, with 9 bases between. CDR3 sequence reads: CASSSNWANEKLFF. The CDR3 bases are TGTGCCAGCAGCTCCAACTGGGCTAATGAAAAACTGTTTTTT.